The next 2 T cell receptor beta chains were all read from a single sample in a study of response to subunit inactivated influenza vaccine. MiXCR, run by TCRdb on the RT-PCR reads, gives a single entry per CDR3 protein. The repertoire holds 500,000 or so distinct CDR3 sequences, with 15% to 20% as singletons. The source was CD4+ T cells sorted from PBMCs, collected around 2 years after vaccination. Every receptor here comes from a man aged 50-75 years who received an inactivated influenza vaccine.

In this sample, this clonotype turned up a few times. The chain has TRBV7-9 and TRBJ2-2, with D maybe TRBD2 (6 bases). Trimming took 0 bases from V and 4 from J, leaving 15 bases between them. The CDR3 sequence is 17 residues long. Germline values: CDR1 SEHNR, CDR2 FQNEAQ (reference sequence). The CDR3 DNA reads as TGTGCCAGCAGCTTAGCGGCGGGGATCGGGGTCACCGGGGAGCTGTTTTTT. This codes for CASSLAAGIGVTGELFF.

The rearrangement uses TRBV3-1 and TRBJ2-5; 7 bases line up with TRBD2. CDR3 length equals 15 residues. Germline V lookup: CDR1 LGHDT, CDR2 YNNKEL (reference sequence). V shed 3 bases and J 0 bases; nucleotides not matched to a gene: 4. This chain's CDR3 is CASSHGLEYQETQYF. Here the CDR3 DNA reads TGTGCCAGCAGCCACGGACTAGAGTACCAAGAGACCCAGTACTTC.